This T cell receptor beta chain derives from a study of shared clonotypes between healthy human individuals. The wider study: Each donor's CD8 memory used one plate, CD8 naive two, each CD4 subset three. Study conclusions and caveats: Few donors limited the genetic and exposure-history diversity represented. Around 5% was the fraction of naive CD4 clonotypes found shared across several donors.

The length of the CDR3 is 13 residues. The V gene lost 5 bases and the J gene lost 9 bases, with 14 bases spanning the gap. The germline gives CDR1 MNHEY, CDR2 SMNVEV (reference sequence). Splitting of each subset's genomic DNA was done evenly across several immunoSEQ plates. This table comes from immunoSEQ multiplex PCR, and its TCRdb copy is limited to in-frame clones, with some not included. This table has around 1.9 million clones, 90% to 95% appearing once. This clone was recorded a few times. As yet, its antigen is unknown. Naive CD8 cells comprised CD45RO-negative, CCR7-positively selected cells, excluding terminally differentiated effector memory CD45RA+ cells.

The V gene is TRBV27, the J gene TRBJ2-1, with a tentative D call TRBD1 (6 bases). The receptor's source is a young man in good health. Some clones in this sample may be carry-over from other donors' samples. The sample taken for sequencing was naive CD8+ T cells from PBMCs. CDR3 sequence: CASSVGQRSEQFF. As DNA, the CDR3 is TGTGCCAGCAGTGTTGGACAGAGGAGTGAGCAGTTCTTC.